This note documents a single T cell receptor (beta chain) sequence. Antigen specificity is unknown. This entry is derived from a study of shared clonotypes between healthy human individuals. In the authors' workflow: Junction-only immunoSEQ data arrived without quality scores, meaning filtering differed. Only in-frame clones appear in the TCRdb table, and some are missing; sequencing was by immunoSEQ multiplex PCR. V, J and clone size are taken as reported in that table, and D and trimming were inferred from the DNA itself. The table includes 800,000 or so clones, roughly 96% detected once. CD45RO-negative, CCR7-positively selected cells formed the naive CD8 fraction, excluding terminally differentiated effector memory CD45RA+ cells. Study observations and caveats: Limited genetic and exposure-history diversity came from having few donors. Some naive CD4 clonotypes, about 5.5%, turned up in common across a few donors.

CDR3 length: 14 residues. Trimming pared 8 bases from V and 4 bases from J, leaving 15 bases between. Germline loops: CDR1 MGHDK, CDR2 SYGVNS. The specimen was naive CD8+ T cells sorted from blood. The clonotype originates from a man younger than 45 in good health. This rearrangement joins TRBV25-1 to TRBJ1-5, with a possible D match to TRBD1 (6 bases). In DNA form, the CDR3 reads TGTGCCAGCGGCAAGGGGGGCTCGAATCAGCCCCAGCATTTT. Residues: CASGKGGSNQPQHF.